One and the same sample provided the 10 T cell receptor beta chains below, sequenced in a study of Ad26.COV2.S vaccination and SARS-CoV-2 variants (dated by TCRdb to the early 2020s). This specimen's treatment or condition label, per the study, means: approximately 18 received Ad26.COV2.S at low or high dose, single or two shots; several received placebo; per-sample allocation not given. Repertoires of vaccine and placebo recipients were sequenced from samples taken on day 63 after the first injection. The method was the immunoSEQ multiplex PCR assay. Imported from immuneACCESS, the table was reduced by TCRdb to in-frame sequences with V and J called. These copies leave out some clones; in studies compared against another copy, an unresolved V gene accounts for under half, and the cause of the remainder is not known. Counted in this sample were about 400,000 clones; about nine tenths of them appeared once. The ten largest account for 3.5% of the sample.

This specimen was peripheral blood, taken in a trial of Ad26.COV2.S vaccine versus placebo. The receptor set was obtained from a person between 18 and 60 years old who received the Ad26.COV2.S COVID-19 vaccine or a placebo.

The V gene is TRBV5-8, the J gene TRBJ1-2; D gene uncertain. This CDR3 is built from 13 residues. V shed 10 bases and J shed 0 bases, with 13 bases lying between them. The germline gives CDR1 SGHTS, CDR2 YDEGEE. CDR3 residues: CAGGYSTNYGYTF. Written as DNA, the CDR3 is TGTGCCGGAGGTTACAGTACTAACTATGGCTACACCTTC.

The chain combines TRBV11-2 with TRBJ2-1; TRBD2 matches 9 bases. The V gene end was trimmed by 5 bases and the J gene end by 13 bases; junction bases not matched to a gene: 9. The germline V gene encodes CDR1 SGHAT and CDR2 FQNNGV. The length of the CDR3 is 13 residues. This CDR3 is CASSQDGGGAQFF. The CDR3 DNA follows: TGTGCCAGCAGCCAGGATGGCGGGGGGGCCCAGTTCTTC. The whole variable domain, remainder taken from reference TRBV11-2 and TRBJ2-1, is EAGVAQSPRYKIIEKRQSVAFWCNPISGHATLYWYQQILGQGPKLLIQFQNNGVVDDSQLPKDRFSAERLKGVDSTLKIQPAKLEDSAVYLCASSQDGGGAQFFGPGTRLTVL.

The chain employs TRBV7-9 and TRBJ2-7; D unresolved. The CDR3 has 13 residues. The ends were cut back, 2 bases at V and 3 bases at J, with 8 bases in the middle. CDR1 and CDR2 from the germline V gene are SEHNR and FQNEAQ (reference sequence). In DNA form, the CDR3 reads TGTGCCAGCAGCTTATCTATGTACTACGAGCAGTACTTC. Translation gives CASSLSMYYEQYF.

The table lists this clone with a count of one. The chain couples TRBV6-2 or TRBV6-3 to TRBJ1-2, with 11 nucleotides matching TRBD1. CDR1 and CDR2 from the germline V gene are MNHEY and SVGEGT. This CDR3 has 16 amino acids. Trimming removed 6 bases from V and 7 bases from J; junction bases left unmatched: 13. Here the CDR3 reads CASSRLAGQGAPGYTF. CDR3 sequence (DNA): TGTGCCAGCAGCCGTCTGGCCGGACAGGGGGCACCTGGCTACACCTTC.

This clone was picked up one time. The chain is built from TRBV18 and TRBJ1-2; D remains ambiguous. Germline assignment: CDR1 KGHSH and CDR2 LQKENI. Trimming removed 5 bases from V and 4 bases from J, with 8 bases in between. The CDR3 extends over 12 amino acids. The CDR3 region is CASSGAAYGYTF. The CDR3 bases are TGTGCCAGCTCAGGAGCGGCCTATGGCTACACCTTC.

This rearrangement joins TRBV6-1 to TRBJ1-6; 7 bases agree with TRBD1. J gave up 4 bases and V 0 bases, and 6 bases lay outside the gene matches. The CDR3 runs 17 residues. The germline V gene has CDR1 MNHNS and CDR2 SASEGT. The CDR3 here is CASSEAGQAAYNSPLHF. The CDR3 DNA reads TGTGCCAGCAGTGAAGCCGGACAGGCTGCTTATAATTCACCCCTCCACTTT.

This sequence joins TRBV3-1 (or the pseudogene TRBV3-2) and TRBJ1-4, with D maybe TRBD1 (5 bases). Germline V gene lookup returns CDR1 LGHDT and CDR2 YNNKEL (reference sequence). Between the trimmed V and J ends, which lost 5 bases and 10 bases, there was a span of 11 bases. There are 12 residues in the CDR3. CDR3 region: CASSATGTKLFF. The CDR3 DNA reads TGTGCCAGCAGCGCCACCGGGACAAAACTGTTTTTT.

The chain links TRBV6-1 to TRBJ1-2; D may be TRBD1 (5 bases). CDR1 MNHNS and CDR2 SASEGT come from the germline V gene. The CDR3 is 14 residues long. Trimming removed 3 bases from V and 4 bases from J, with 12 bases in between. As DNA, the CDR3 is TGTGCCAGCAGTGAGAAGGGAAGGGGCTATGGCTACACCTTC. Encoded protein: CASSEKGRGYGYTF.

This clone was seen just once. The CDR3 reads CASSQKGLAGRYEQYF. CDR3 nucleotides: TGTGCCAGCAGCCAAAAGGGACTAGCGGGGAGATACGAGCAGTACTTC. The chain has TRBV3-1 (or the pseudogene TRBV3-2) and TRBJ2-7; 13 positions match TRBD2. Germline values: CDR1 LGHDT, CDR2 YNNKEL (reference sequence). CDR3 length: 16 residues. V lost 2 bases and J lost 4; bases outside the gene matches: 5.

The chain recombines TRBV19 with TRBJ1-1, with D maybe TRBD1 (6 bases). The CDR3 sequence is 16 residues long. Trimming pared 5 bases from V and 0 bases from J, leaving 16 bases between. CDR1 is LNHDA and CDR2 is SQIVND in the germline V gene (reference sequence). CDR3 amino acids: CASSSYPDRMNTEAFF. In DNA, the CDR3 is TGTGCCAGTAGTTCCTACCCCGACAGGATGAACACTGAAGCTTTCTTT.